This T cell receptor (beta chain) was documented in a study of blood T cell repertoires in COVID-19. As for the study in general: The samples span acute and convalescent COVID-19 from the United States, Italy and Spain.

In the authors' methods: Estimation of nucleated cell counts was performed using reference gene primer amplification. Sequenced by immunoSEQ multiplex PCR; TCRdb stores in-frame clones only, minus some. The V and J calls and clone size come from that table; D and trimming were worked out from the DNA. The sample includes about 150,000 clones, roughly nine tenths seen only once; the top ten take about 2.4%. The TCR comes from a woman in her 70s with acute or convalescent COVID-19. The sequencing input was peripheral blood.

The CDR3 sequence: CASSLAWRGGNEQFF. CDR3 coding DNA: TGTGCCAGCAGCTTAGCGTGGCGCGGTGGCAATGAGCAGTTCTTC. This rearrangement joins TRBV7-8 to TRBJ2-1; D not resolved. The germline gives CDR1 SGHVS, CDR2 FQNEAQ. V was pared by 0 bases and J by 6 bases, with 12 bases between. There are 15 residues in the CDR3.